This T cell receptor (beta chain) appears in the sequencing data of a study of identical twins. Template switching added a universal primer site; cDNA carried unique molecular identifiers. TCRdb passed the 5' RACE reads through MiXCR, listing each CDR3 protein once. The sample lists 600,000 to 700,000 distinct CDR3 sequences, 21% occurring once. This clonotype was seen more than once but under ten times. Its antigen is currently unknown. Germline V gives CDR1 DFQATT, CDR2 SNEGSKA (reference sequence). Trimming took 1 base from V and 3 from J; bases not matched to a gene: 7. CDR3 length equals 15 residues. Study results and caveats: Models, which agreed with sharing between unrelated individuals, nonetheless underestimated the out-of-frame TCR alpha sharing seen in monozygotic twins.

These records were also assigned to another study, of T cells expressing NK-cell markers. According to that study: Of eight sequenced donors, seven were HCMV-seropositive and one HCMV-seronegative. For a handful of donors, these clonotypes were likewise the leading ones in the CD3+CD56-NKG2C+ fraction.

Sequenced sample: PBMCs. The origin of this receptor is a young woman in good health. The chain uses TRBV20-1 and TRBJ2-7; 9 bases line up with TRBD1. CDR3 region: CSARGTGAPYYEQYF. The DNA for the CDR3 is TGCAGTGCTAGAGGGACAGGGGCCCCTTACTACGAGCAGTACTTC.